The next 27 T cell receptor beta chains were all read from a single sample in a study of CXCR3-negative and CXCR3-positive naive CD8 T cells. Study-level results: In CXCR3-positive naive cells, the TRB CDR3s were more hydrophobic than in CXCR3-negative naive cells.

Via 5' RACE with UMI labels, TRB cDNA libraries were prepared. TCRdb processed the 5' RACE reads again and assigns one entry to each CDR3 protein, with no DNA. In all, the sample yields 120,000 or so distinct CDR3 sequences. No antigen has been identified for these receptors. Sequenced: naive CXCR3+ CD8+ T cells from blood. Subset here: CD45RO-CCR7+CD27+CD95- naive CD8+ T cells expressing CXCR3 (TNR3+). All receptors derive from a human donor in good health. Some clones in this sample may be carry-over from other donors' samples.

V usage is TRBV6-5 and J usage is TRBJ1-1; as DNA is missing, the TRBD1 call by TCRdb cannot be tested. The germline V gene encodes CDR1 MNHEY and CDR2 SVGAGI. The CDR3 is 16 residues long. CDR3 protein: CASSLGTGGTRTEAFF.

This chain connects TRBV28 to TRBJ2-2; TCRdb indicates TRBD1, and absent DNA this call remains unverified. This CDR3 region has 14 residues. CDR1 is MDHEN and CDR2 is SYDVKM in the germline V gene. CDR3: CASSKTGLTGELFF.

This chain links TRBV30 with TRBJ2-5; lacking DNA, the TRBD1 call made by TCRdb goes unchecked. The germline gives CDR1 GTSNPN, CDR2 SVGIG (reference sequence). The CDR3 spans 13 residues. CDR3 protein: CAWNPGFQETQYF.

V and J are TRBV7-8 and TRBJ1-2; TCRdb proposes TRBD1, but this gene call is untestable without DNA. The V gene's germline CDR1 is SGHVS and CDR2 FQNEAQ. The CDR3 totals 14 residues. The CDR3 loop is CASSFRTGNRGYTF.

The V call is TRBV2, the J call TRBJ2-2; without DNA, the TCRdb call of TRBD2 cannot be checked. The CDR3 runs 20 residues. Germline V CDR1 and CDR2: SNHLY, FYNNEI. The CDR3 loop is CARRLHAPGTSGKDTGELFF.

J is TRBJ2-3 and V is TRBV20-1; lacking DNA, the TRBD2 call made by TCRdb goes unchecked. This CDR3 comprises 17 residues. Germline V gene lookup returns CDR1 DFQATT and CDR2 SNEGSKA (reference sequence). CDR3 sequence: CSAVVTSGGAWADTQYF.

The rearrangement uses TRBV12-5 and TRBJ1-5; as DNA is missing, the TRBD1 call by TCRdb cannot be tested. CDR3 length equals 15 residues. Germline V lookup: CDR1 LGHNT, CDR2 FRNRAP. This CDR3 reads CASGDQGVGDQPQHF.

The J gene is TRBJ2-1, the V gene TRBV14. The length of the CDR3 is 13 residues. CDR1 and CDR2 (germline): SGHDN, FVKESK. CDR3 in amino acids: CASSQLNRGEQFF.

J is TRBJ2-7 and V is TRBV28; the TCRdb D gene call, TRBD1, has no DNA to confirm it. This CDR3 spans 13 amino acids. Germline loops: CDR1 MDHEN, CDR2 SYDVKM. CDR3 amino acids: CASSFADTYEQYF.

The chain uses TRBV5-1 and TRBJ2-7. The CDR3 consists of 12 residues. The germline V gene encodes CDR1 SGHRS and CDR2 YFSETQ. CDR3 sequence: CASSLVPSEQYF.

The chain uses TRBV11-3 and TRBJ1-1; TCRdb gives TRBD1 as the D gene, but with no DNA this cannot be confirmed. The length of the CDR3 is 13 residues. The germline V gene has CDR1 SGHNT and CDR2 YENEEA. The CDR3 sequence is CATCRTVNTEAFF. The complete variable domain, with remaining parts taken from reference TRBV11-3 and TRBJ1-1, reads EAGVVQSPRYKIIEKKQPVAFWCNPISGHNTLYWYLQNLGQGPELLIRYENEEAVDDSQLPKDRFSAERLKGVDSTLKIQPAELGDSAVYLCATCRTVNTEAFFGQGTRLTVV.

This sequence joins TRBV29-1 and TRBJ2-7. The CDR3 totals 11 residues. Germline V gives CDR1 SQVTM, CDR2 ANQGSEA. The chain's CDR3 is CSVDHNYEQYF.

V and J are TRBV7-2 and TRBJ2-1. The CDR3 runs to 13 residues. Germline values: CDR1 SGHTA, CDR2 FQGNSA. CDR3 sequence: CASSSGPYNEQLF.

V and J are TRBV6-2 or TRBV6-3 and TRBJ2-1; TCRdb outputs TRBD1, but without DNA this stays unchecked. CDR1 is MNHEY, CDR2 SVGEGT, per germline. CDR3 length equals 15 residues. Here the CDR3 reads CASSLRGTGANEQFF.

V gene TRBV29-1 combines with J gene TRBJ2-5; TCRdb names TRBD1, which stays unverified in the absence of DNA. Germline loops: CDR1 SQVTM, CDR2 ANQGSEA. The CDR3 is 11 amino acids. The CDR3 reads CSVELRGTQYF.

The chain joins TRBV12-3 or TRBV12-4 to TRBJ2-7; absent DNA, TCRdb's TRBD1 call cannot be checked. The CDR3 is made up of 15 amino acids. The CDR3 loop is CASTLGPDPLYEQYF.

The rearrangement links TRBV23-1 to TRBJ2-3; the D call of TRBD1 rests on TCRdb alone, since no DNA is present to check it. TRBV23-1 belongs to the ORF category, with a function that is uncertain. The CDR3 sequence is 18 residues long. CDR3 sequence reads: CASSHLGQGPPPPDTQYF.

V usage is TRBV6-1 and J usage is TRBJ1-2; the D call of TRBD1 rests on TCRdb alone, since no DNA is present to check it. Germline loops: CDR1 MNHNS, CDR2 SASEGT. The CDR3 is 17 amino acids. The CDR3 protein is CASSESGQGARGYGYTF.

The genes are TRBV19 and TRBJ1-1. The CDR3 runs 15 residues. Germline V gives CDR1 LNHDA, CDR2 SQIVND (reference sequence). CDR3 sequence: CASSIGGAWNTEAFF.

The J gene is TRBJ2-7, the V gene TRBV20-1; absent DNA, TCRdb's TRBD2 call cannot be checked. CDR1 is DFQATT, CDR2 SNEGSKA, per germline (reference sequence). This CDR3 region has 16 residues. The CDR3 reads CSAREGLAEPYYEQYF.

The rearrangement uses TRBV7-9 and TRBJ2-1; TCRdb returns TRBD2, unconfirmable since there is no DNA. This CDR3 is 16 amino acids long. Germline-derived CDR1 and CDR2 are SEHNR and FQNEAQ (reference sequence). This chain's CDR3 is CASSADSGSSYNEQFF.

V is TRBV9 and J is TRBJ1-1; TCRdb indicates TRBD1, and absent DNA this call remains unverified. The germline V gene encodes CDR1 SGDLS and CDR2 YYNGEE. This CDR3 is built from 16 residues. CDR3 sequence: CASSVGRMGPNTEAFF.

The CDR3 region is CASSLALGGFDNEQFF. J is TRBJ2-1 and V is TRBV7-9. The CDR3 contains 16 residues. CDR1 is SEHNR and CDR2 is FQNEAQ in the germline V gene (reference sequence). The entire variable domain, with the rest obtained from reference TRBV7-9 and TRBJ2-1, is as follows: DTGVSQNPRHKITKRGQNVTFRCDPISEHNRLYWYRQTLGQGPEFLTYFQNEAQLEKSRLLSDRFSAERPKGSFSTLEIQRTEQGDSAMYLCASSLALGGFDNEQFFGPGTRLTVL.

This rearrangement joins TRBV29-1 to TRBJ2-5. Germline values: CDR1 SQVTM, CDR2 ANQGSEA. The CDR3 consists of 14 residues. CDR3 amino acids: CSVDGWSPQETQYF.

CDR3 sequence: CASSLGLAGGPAYEQYF. The rearrangement uses TRBV5-6 and TRBJ2-7; TCRdb lists TRBD2, though no DNA is available to test this call. The CDR3 is 17 amino acids. CDR1 is SGHDT, CDR2 YYEEEE, per germline.

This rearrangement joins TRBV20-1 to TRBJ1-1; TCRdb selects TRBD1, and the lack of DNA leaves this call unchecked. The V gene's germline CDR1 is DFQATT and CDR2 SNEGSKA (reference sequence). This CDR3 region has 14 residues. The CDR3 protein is CSAFPTDMNTEAFF.

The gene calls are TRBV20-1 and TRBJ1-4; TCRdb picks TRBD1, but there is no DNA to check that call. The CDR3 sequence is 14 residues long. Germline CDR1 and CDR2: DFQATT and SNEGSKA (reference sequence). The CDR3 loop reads CSAHRDVANEKLFF.